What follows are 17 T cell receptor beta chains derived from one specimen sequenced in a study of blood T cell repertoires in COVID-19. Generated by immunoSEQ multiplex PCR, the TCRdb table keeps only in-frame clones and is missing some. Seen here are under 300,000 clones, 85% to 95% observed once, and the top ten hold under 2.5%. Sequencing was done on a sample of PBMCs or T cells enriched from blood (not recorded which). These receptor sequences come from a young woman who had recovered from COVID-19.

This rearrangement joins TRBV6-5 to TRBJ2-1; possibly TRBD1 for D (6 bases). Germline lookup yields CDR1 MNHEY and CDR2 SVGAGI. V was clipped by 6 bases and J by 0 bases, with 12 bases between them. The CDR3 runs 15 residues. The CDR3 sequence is CASSLGQSSYNEQFF. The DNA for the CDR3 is TGTGCCAGCAGCCTTGGACAGAGCTCCTACAATGAGCAGTTCTTC.

The CDR3 DNA follows: TGTGCCAGTAGTATCGTCGGCTATGGCTACACCTTC. Its protein is CASSIVGYGYTF. This sequence joins TRBV19 and TRBJ1-2, with D hard to call. V gave up 3 bases and J gave up 4 bases, with 6 bases separating them. This CDR3 contains 12 residues. Germline assignment: CDR1 LNHDA and CDR2 SQIVND (reference sequence).

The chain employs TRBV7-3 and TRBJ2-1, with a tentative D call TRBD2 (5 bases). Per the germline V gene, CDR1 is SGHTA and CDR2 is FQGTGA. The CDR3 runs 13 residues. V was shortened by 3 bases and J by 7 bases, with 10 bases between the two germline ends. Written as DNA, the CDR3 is TGTGCCAGCAGCTTCGGGGTTAAGAATGAGCAGTTCTTC. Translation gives CASSFGVKNEQFF.

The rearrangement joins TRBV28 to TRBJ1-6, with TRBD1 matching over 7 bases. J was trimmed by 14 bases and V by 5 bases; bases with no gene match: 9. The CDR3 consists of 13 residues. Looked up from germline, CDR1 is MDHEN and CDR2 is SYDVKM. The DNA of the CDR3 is TGTGCCAGCAGTGCAGGGGGTCCCTCGGCCCTCCACTTT. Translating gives CASSAGGPSALHF.

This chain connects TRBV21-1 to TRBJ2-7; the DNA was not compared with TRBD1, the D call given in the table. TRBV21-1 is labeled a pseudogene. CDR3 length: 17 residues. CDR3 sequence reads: CASSHIKGQGATYEQYF. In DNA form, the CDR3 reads TGTGCCAGCAGCCACATTAAAGGACAGGGGGCCACCTACGAGCAGTACTTC.

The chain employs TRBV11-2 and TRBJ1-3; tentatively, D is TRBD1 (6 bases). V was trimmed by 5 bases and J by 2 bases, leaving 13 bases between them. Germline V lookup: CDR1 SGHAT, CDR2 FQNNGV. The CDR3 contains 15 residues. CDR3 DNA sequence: TGTGCCAGCAGCCTATGGACAGAGACTGGAAACACCATATATTTT. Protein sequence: CASSLWTETGNTIYF.

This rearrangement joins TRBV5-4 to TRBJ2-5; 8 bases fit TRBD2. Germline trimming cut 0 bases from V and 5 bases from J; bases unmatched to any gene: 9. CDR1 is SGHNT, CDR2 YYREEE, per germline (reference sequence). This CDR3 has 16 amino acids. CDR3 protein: CASSLAAGAGDETQYF. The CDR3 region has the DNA TGTGCCAGCAGCTTGGCCGCAGGAGCGGGAGATGAGACCCAGTACTTC.

CDR3 sequence: CATSSDRSSQAFF. The CDR3 nucleotides read TGTGCCACCAGCAGCGACAGGTCCTCGCAAGCTTTCTTT. The rearrangement uses TRBV15 and TRBJ1-1, with D tentatively TRBD1 (6 bases). V was pared by 3 bases and J by 9 bases, with 14 bases between. Germline CDR1 and CDR2: LNHNV and YYDKDF (reference sequence). The CDR3 has 13 residues.

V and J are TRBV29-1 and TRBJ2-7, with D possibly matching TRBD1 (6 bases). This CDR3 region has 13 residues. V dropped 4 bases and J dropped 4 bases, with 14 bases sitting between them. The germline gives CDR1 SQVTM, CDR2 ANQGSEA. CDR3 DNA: TGCAGCGTTGTAACTTTAGGGGGATACGAGCAGTACTTC. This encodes CSVVTLGGYEQYF.

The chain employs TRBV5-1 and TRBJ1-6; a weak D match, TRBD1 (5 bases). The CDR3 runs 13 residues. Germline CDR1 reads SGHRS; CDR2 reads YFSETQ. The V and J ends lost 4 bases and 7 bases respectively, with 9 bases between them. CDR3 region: CASSPGVNSPLHF. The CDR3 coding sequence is TGCGCCAGCAGCCCGGGGGTGAATTCACCCCTCCACTTT.

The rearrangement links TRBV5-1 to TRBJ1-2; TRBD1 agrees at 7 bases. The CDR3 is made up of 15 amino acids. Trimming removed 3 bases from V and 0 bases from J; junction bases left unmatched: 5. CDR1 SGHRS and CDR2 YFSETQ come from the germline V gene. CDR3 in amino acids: CASSYGQVPNYGYTF. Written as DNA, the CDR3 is TGCGCCAGCAGCTACGGACAGGTTCCTAACTATGGCTACACCTTC.

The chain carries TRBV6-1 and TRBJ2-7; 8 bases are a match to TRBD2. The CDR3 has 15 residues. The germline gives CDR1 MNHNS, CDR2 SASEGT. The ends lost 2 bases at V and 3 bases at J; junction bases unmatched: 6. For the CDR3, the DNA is TGTGCCAGCAGTGAATACGCGGGAGGCCTCTACGAGCAGTACTTC. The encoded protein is CASSEYAGGLYEQYF.

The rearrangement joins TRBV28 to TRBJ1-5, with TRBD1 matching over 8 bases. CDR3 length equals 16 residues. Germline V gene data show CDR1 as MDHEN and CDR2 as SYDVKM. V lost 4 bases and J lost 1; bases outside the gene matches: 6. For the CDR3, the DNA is TGTGCCAGCAGTTATCCAGGGGGCGTGAGCAATCAGCCCCAGCATTTT. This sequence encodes CASSYPGGVSNQPQHF.

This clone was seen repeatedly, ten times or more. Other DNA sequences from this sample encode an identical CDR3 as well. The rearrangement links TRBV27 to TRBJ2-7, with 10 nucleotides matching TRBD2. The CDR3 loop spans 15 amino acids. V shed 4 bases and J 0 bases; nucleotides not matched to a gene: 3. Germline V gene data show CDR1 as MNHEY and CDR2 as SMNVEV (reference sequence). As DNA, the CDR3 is TGTGCCAGCAGTTCAACTAGCGGGGCCTCCTACGAGCAGTACTTC. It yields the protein CASSSTSGASYEQYF.

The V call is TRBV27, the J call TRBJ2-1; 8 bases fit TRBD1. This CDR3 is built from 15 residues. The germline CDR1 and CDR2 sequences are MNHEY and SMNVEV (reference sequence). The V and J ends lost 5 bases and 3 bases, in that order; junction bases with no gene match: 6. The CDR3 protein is CASSLGQGLYNEQFF. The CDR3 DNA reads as TGTGCCAGCAGTCTAGGACAGGGACTCTACAATGAGCAGTTCTTC.

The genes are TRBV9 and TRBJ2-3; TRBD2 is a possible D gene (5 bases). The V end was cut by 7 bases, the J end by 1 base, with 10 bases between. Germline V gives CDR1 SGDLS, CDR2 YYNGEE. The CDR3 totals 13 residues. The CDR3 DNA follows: TGTGCCAGCGATGAAGCGGGCACAGATACGCAGTATTTT. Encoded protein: CASDEAGTDTQYF.

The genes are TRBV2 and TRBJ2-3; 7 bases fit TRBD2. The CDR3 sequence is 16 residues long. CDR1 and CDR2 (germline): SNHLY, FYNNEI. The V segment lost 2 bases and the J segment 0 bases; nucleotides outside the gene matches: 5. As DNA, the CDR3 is TGTGCCAGCAGTGAAATGGGGCGGGGGAGCACAGATACGCAGTATTTT. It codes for CASSEMGRGSTDTQYF.